This entry features one T cell receptor beta chain sequence. Its specificity is not known. The data belong to a study of CD4+ T cells in melanoma. The V and J ends lost 5 bases and 7 bases, in that order; junction bases with no gene match: 6. This CDR3 region has 14 residues. The germline V gene has CDR1 LGHNA and CDR2 YNFKEQ. Assay used: immunoSEQ multiplex PCR; TCRdb lists only in-frame clones, some missing. This sample yields 8,500 to 10,000 clones, of which around 69% are seen a single time; 24% belongs to the top ten. Study-wide results and limits: CD8+ T cell, macrophage and B cell function reportedly correlated with neoantigen-specific CD4+ T cells. Reportedly, melanoma neoantigen-specific CD4+ T cells showed varied differentiation states.

Sample: tumor tissue. The clonotype was recovered from a human donor with melanoma. J is TRBJ2-1 and V is TRBV4-2; 9 nucleotides agree with TRBD2. CDR3 sequence reads: CASSLGGGDNEQFF. CDR3 DNA sequence: TGTGCCAGCAGCTTGGGCGGGGGGGATAATGAGCAGTTCTTC.